The 28 T cell receptor beta chains below all came from one sample that was sequenced in a study of CD8 T cells in Susac syndrome. A quantity of about 0.5 to 1 ug RNA underwent reverse transcription using random hexamers. TCRdb processed the immunoSEQ multiplex PCR reads anew with MiXCR; each CDR3 protein has one entry. This sample has roughly 140,000 distinct CDR3 sequences; approximately 94% occur once, and the top ten carry 0.084%. The sequencing sample was made of CD4+ T cells from PBMCs. The receptors were gathered from a human donor with Susac syndrome.

This chain links TRBV12-3 or TRBV12-4 with TRBJ2-1, with TRBD1 matching over 9 bases. The CDR3 contains 13 residues. The ends lost 6 bases at V and 8 bases at J; junction bases unmatched: 5. The chain's CDR3 is CASSLGQGDEQFF. The CDR3 nucleotides are TGTGCCAGCAGCCTGGGACAGGGAGATGAGCAGTTCTTC.

The J gene is TRBJ2-7, the V gene TRBV6-1; 10 bases map to TRBD1. V shed 6 bases, J shed 6 bases, and the junction held 11 bases outside the gene matches. In germline, CDR1 is MNHNS, CDR2 SASEGT. The CDR3 has 15 residues. The CDR3 nucleotides read TGTGCCAGCAGAGGGGCCGGGACAGGGGAGTTCGAGCAGTACTTC. Translation gives CASRGAGTGEFEQYF.

V usage is TRBV29-1 and J usage is TRBJ2-1, with D unresolved. Trimming pared 3 bases from V and 13 bases from J, leaving 10 bases between. In germline, CDR1 is SQVTM, CDR2 ANQGSEA. This CDR3 is built from 10 residues. CDR3 residues: CSVERALQFF. CDR3 bases: TGCAGCGTTGAGAGAGCTCTCCAGTTCTTC.

The genes are TRBV28 and TRBJ2-7; 9 nucleotides line up with TRBD2. The CDR3 extends over 15 amino acids. V gave up 4 bases and J gave up 2 bases; unmatched junction bases: 6. Germline V gives CDR1 MDHEN, CDR2 SYDVKM. In DNA, the CDR3 is TGTGCCAGCAGTTCCGCCGCGGGAGGGCCCTACGAGCAGTACTTC. Protein sequence: CASSSAAGGPYEQYF.

The gene calls are TRBV9 and TRBJ1-3; 7 bases line up with TRBD1. CDR3 length: 17 residues. Germline lookup yields CDR1 SGDLS and CDR2 YYNGEE. The J segment lost 0 bases and the V segment lost 2 bases, leaving 8 bases of the junction unmatched. CDR3 bases: TGTGCCAGCAGCGTCCGGGACAGCTCCCGCTCTGGAAACACCATATATTTT. The encoded protein is CASSVRDSSRSGNTIYF.

The chain is built from TRBV5-8 and TRBJ2-7, with D unresolved. The V end lost 4 bases, the J end lost 0 bases, and 14 bases lay between the germline ends. Germline V CDR1 and CDR2: SGHTS, YDEGEE. This CDR3 region has 15 residues. CDR3 nucleotide sequence: TGTGCCAGCAGCCCCAGGACGGTGACCTCCTACGAGCAGTACTTC. It encodes CASSPRTVTSYEQYF.

CDR3 amino acids: CASGGRSWASYGYTF. The DNA for the CDR3 is TGTGCTAGTGGTGGCCGGAGTTGGGCCTCCTATGGCTACACCTTC. The chain couples TRBV12-5 to TRBJ1-2; D ambiguous. V gave up 5 bases and J gave up 4 bases, with 17 bases separating them. The CDR3 covers 15 residues. CDR1 is LGHNT and CDR2 is FRNRAP in the germline V gene.

The chain combines TRBV29-1 with TRBJ2-7; 11 bases are shared with TRBD1. V was clipped by 4 bases and J by 6 bases; unmatched bases: 5. This CDR3 region has 13 residues. CDR1 is SQVTM and CDR2 is ANQGSEA in the germline V gene. The DNA of the CDR3 is TGCAGCGTTGGGGGGACAGGGGGAGGCGAGCAGTACTTC. This gives the protein CSVGGTGGGEQYF.

The gene calls are TRBV20-1 and TRBJ2-1, with a possible D match to TRBD1 (6 bases). Per germline, CDR1 DFQATT and CDR2 SNEGSKA (reference sequence). The CDR3 is 16 residues long. Trimming shortened V by 0 bases and J by 0 bases, and 12 bases separated the two germline ends. CDR3 amino acids: CSARDGGQSSYNEQFF. In nucleotides, the CDR3 is TGCAGTGCTAGAGATGGCGGACAGAGCTCCTACAATGAGCAGTTCTTC.

This rearrangement joins TRBV15 to TRBJ2-1; 15 bases match TRBD2. The germline V gene has CDR1 LNHNV and CDR2 YYDKDF (reference sequence). This CDR3 comprises 14 residues. Trimming cost V 8 bases and J 9 bases; bases outside gene matches: 5. This CDR3 reads CATRTSGRALEQFF. In DNA form, the CDR3 reads TGTGCCACCCGGACTAGCGGGAGGGCCCTTGAGCAGTTCTTC.

This chain uses TRBV20-1 with TRBJ2-3; 9 nucleotides match TRBD1. This CDR3 contains 14 residues. J was trimmed by 1 base and V by 4 bases; bases with no gene match: 3. Per the germline V gene, CDR1 is DFQATT and CDR2 is SNEGSKA (reference sequence). The CDR3 bases are TGCAGTGCTACGGGACAGGGAGGCACAGATACGCAGTATTTT. Its translation is CSATGQGGTDTQYF.

The V gene is TRBV29-1, the J gene TRBJ1-5, with D perhaps matching TRBD1 (5 bases). This CDR3 is built from 13 residues. In germline, CDR1 is SQVTM, CDR2 ANQGSEA. Trimming cost V 4 bases and J 5 bases, with 12 bases left between them. CDR3: CSVGRGGDQPQHF. DNA for the CDR3: TGCAGCGTTGGGAGGGGCGGGGATCAGCCCCAGCATTTT.

CDR3 sequence reads: CASSQGPAGVSYQQYF. The CDR3 coding sequence is TGCGCCAGCAGCCAAGGGCCAGCGGGAGTATCTTACCAGCAGTACTTC. The chain links TRBV4-1 to TRBJ2-7, with 8 bases that match TRBD2. This CDR3 is built from 16 residues. Germline trimming cut 1 base from V and 8 bases from J; bases unmatched to any gene: 13. Germline V gene lookup returns CDR1 MGHRA and CDR2 YSYEKL.

This clonotype has just a few counts. The V and J genes are TRBV12-3 or TRBV12-4 and TRBJ1-5; D gene uncertain. Between the trimmed V and J ends, which lost 3 bases and 0 bases, there was a span of 6 bases. This CDR3 region has 14 residues. This CDR3 reads CASSLAGSNQPQHF. The DNA of the CDR3 is TGTGCCAGCAGTTTGGCCGGTAGCAATCAGCCCCAGCATTTT.

The rearrangement joins TRBV20-1 to TRBJ2-1; 10 bases fit TRBD2. The germline CDR1 and CDR2 sequences are DFQATT and SNEGSKA (reference sequence). V dropped 4 bases and J dropped 5; count of bases not matched to a gene: 11. CDR3 length: 16 residues. CDR3 sequence (DNA): TGCAGTGCTAACACCCTTCTAGCGGGAGACAACAATGAGCAGTTCTTC. This translates into CSANTLLAGDNNEQFF.

The gene calls are TRBV5-1 and TRBJ2-4; possible D gene TRBD2, 6 bases. The CDR3 is 13 residues long. Germline CDR1 reads SGHRS; CDR2 reads YFSETQ. V was clipped by 10 bases and J by 3 bases, with 14 bases between them. CDR3 region: CAGRRIRKNIQYF. CDR3 nucleotides: TGCGCCGGGAGGAGAATCCGCAAAAACATTCAGTACTTC.

V is TRBV19 and J is TRBJ1-6; tentatively, D is TRBD1 (5 bases). The CDR3 is made up of 15 amino acids. Germline V CDR1 and CDR2: LNHDA, SQIVND (reference sequence). V dropped 0 bases and J dropped 10 bases, with 13 bases sitting between them. The CDR3 is CASSIEGDGLSPLHF. The DNA of the CDR3 is TGTGCCAGTAGTATAGAAGGGGACGGGCTCTCACCCCTCCACTTT.

The gene calls are TRBV15 and TRBJ2-2; D is ambiguous. Germline CDR1 and CDR2: LNHNV and YYDKDF (reference sequence). The CDR3 contains 15 residues. The V end lost 4 bases, the J end lost 6 bases, and 15 bases lay between the germline ends. The CDR3 reads CATSIKQSGAGELFF. The CDR3 region has the DNA TGTGCCACCAGCATCAAGCAGTCCGGAGCCGGGGAGCTGTTTTTT.

V is TRBV29-1 and J is TRBJ1-2, with D perhaps matching TRBD1 (5 bases). This CDR3 has 12 amino acids. The V gene's germline CDR1 is SQVTM and CDR2 ANQGSEA. V was clipped by 3 bases and J by 5 bases, with 10 bases between them. Here the CDR3 reads CSVEGVPYGYTF. In DNA form, the CDR3 reads TGCAGCGTTGAGGGGGTCCCTTATGGCTACACCTTC.

The V gene is TRBV18, the J gene TRBJ1-2; TRBD1 matches 7 bases. The CDR3 totals 14 residues. CDR1 is KGHSH, CDR2 LQKENI, per germline. Unmatched junction bases numbered 5, after V lost 3 bases and J lost 4 bases. The CDR3 nucleotides read TGTGCCAGCTCACCGACGACAGGGCTCTATGGCTACACCTTC. Protein: CASSPTTGLYGYTF.

This rearrangement joins TRBV7-3 to TRBJ2-2; 14 bases fit TRBD2. The CDR3 runs to 17 residues. After removal of 5 bases from V and 3 bases from J, the junction contained 5 bases not matched to a gene. Germline CDR1 and CDR2: SGHTA and FQGTGA. This CDR3 is CASSPGLAGAHTGELFF. Written as DNA, the CDR3 is TGTGCCAGCAGCCCGGGACTAGCGGGAGCGCACACCGGGGAGCTGTTTTTT.

The rearrangement uses TRBV14 and TRBJ2-2; D not certain. Germline V lookup: CDR1 SGHDN, CDR2 FVKESK. V was pared by 5 bases and J by 5 bases, with 9 bases between. The CDR3 consists of 13 residues. CDR3 DNA sequence: TGTGCCAGCAGCTTTTGGGGTACCGGGGAGCTGTTTTTT. This encodes CASSFWGTGELFF.

The V gene is TRBV24-1, the J gene TRBJ1-3; tentatively, D is TRBD1 (5 bases). Germline CDR1 and CDR2: KGHDR and SFDVKD. The V end lost 2 bases, the J end lost 0 bases, and 10 bases lay between the germline ends. CDR3 length: 16 residues. The CDR3 DNA sequence: TGTGCCACCAGTGATTCGCGACAGTTCTCTGGAAACACCATATATTTT. Translated, it gives CATSDSRQFSGNTIYF.

The V and J genes are TRBV4-1 and TRBJ2-7; 8 bases line up with TRBD1. This CDR3 region has 16 residues. Germline V gene data show CDR1 as MGHRA and CDR2 as YSYEKL. V was pared by 3 bases and J by 4 bases, with 11 bases of the junction left unmatched. The CDR3 nucleotides are TGCGCCAGCAGCCAGGGGTTGACAGGGGAGAATTACGAGCAGTACTTC. Protein: CASSQGLTGENYEQYF.

The V gene is TRBV20-1, the J gene TRBJ2-4; perhaps TRBD2 as D (7 bases). The length of the CDR3 is 14 residues. Per the germline V gene, CDR1 is DFQATT and CDR2 is SNEGSKA (reference sequence). The V end was cut by 4 bases, the J end by 5 bases, with 15 bases between. CDR3 DNA: TGCAGTGCTAAAGTGGGGGGGGCGCAAAACATTCAGTACTTC. Translated: CSAKVGGAQNIQYF.

This sequence joins TRBV27 and TRBJ2-1; 10 nucleotides agree with TRBD2. Germline assignment: CDR1 MNHEY and CDR2 SMNVEV (reference sequence). V shed 2 bases and J 0 bases; nucleotides not matched to a gene: 10. The CDR3 runs to 19 residues. CDR3 sequence (DNA): TGTGCCAGCAGTTTAGGTAGCGGGAGGAGTAATAGCTCCTACAATGAGCAGTTCTTC. It specifies CASSLGSGRSNSSYNEQFF.

The rearrangement links TRBV5-6 to TRBJ1-1; no firm D call. This CDR3 contains 15 residues. Germline V gene sequence: CDR1 SGHDT, CDR2 YYEEEE. V was clipped by 4 bases and J by 1 base, with 14 bases between them. The CDR3 is CASSQWGFGNTEAFF. Written as DNA, the CDR3 is TGTGCCAGCAGCCAATGGGGTTTCGGGAACACTGAAGCTTTCTTT.

This clonotype was detected once. The V gene is TRBV20-1, the J gene TRBJ2-1; TRBD1 agrees at 10 bases. The CDR3 is 11 amino acids. Germline V gene lookup returns CDR1 DFQATT and CDR2 SNEGSKA (reference sequence). The CDR3 nucleotides are TGCAGCCCCGGGACAGGGGTTGAGCAGTTCTTC. Protein: CSPGTGVEQFF.